These 26 T cell receptor beta chains share one sample of origin, sequenced in a study of cytomegalovirus exposure and HLA in healthy donors. The assay was immunoSEQ multiplex PCR, and TCRdb's table has in-frame clones only and misses some. The sample holds about 76,000 clones, around 94% seen once. The sequenced sample consisted of PBMCs. Receptors were obtained from a man aged 18 to 29 in good health and CMV-seropositive.

V gene TRBV18 combines with J gene TRBJ1-4; the D is unclear. Germline V gene sequence: CDR1 KGHSH, CDR2 LQKENI. With 3 bases removed from V and 4 bases from J, the gap between germline ends came to 9 bases. CDR3 length: 14 residues. The DNA for the CDR3 is TGTGCCAGCTCACCTTCCAGATATAATGAAAAACTGTTTTTT. Residues: CASSPSRYNEKLFF.

This chain uses TRBV29-1 with TRBJ2-7, with D perhaps TRBD1 (5 bases). The V end lost 0 bases, the J end lost 1 base, and 7 bases lay between the germline ends. This CDR3 region has 13 residues. Germline CDR1 SQVTM, CDR2 ANQGSEA. DNA for the CDR3: TGCAGCGTTGAAGAGACAGATTCCTACGAGCAGTACTTC. Protein product: CSVEETDSYEQYF.

This chain uses TRBV6-6 with TRBJ2-7; no definite D call. The V gene lost 7 bases and the J gene lost 4 bases, with 17 bases spanning the gap. CDR1 and CDR2 from the germline V gene are MNHNY and SVGAGI (reference sequence). CDR3 length: 14 residues. CDR3 sequence: CASKSAGLFYEQYF. CDR3 DNA sequence: TGTGCCAGCAAGTCAGCAGGTCTTTTTTACGAGCAGTACTTC.

The chain is built from TRBV5-1 and TRBJ2-7; the match to TRBD1 covers 10 bases. V shed 5 bases and J 4 bases; nucleotides not matched to a gene: 6. Germline V gene lookup returns CDR1 SGHRS and CDR2 YFSETQ. CDR3 length: 14 residues. CDR3 sequence: CASRLPGQGYEQYF. The CDR3 DNA reads TGCGCCAGCAGATTACCGGGACAGGGGTACGAGCAGTACTTC. The complete variable domain, with remaining parts taken from reference TRBV5-1 and TRBJ2-7, reads KAGVTQTPRYLIKTRGQQVTLSCSPISGHRSVSWYQQTPGQGLQFLFEYFSETQRNKGNFPGRFSGRQFSNSRSEMNVSTLELGDSALYLCASRLPGQGYEQYFGPGTRLTVT.

This sequence joins TRBV18 and TRBJ2-5; 7 nucleotides align to TRBD2. Trimming at V came to 0 bases and at J to 5 bases, leaving 12 bases not matched to a gene. This CDR3 contains 17 residues. From germline, CDR1 is KGHSH and CDR2 LQKENI. DNA of the CDR3: TGTGCCAGCTCACCACCGGTGCGGCGGGAGCTACGGGAGACCCAGTACTTC. Its protein is CASSPPVRRELRETQYF.

This chain links TRBV5-1 with TRBJ2-3; no reliable D call. V lost 0 bases and J lost 5, with 19 bases in between. Germline CDR1 reads SGHRS; CDR2 reads YFSETQ. The CDR3 is made up of 17 amino acids. The CDR3 nucleotides are TGCGCCAGCAGCTTGGAAGGCAGGCCTTTTTCGGAAGATACGCAGTATTTT. Amino acids: CASSLEGRPFSEDTQYF.

The chain has TRBV10-3 and TRBJ2-6; perhaps TRBD1 as D (6 bases). The germline gives CDR1 ENHRY, CDR2 SYGVKD. Trimming shortened V by 3 bases and J by 3 bases, and 21 bases separated the two germline ends. The CDR3 is 19 amino acids. CDR3 in DNA: TGTGCCATCAGTGATTTGTCCCCCGTGGGGGCAGGTGGGGCCAACGTCCTGACTTTC. It translates to CAISDLSPVGAGGANVLTF.

The rearrangement joins TRBV2 to TRBJ2-7, with D perhaps matching TRBD1 (5 bases). Germline values: CDR1 SNHLY, CDR2 FYNNEI. Trimming removed 3 bases from V and 3 bases from J, with 12 bases in between. The CDR3 is made up of 14 amino acids. The CDR3: CASSDSQGNYEQYF. The DNA of the CDR3 is TGTGCCAGCAGTGACAGTCAGGGCAACTACGAGCAGTACTTC.

This clone was observed a single time. The chain uses TRBV18 and TRBJ1-1; D is unresolved. This CDR3 comprises 13 residues. Germline CDR1 is KGHSH and CDR2 is LQKENI. The ends were cut back, 5 bases at V and 9 bases at J, with 16 bases in the middle. The CDR3, as DNA: TGTGCCAGCTCAATGGGTACCGCGAGGAAAGCTTTCTTT. It is translated as CASSMGTARKAFF.

CDR3 protein: CAWSGLAEGNEQFF. CDR3 DNA sequence: TGTGCCTGGAGCGGACTAGCGGAAGGTAATGAGCAGTTCTTC. The rearrangement links TRBV30 to TRBJ2-1; TRBD2 matches 10 bases. The CDR3 sequence is 14 residues long. The V gene's germline CDR1 is GTSNPN and CDR2 SVGIG (reference sequence). The J segment lost 7 bases and the V segment lost 3 bases, leaving 6 bases of the junction unmatched.

The CDR3 loop reads CASRPGQDYGYTF. The DNA of the CDR3 is TGTGCCAGCAGACCGGGACAGGACTATGGCTACACCTTC. The chain combines TRBV6-6 with TRBJ1-2, with TRBD1 identical over 8 bases. This CDR3 spans 13 amino acids. Germline-derived CDR1 and CDR2 are MNHNY and SVGAGI (reference sequence). V lost 6 bases, J lost 3 bases, and 3 bases stayed unmatched.

This rearrangement joins TRBV5-6 to TRBJ2-7, with 8 bases fitting TRBD2. This CDR3 is 14 amino acids long. Germline values: CDR1 SGHDT, CDR2 YYEEEE. J gave up 3 bases and V 5 bases, and 7 bases lay outside the gene matches. CDR3 residues: CASSTGTSGYEQYF. The CDR3 nucleotides read TGTGCCAGCAGTACCGGGACTAGTGGCTACGAGCAGTACTTC.

The CDR3 loop is CASSVEVGVQETQYF. The CDR3, as DNA: TGTGCCAGCAGCGTAGAGGTAGGGGTGCAAGAGACCCAGTACTTC. J is TRBJ2-5 and V is TRBV9, with D possibly matching TRBD1 (5 bases). The length of the CDR3 is 15 residues. The ends were cut back, 0 bases at V and 2 bases at J, with 11 bases in the middle. CDR1 is SGDLS and CDR2 is YYNGEE in the germline V gene. The entire variable domain, with the rest obtained from reference TRBV9 and TRBJ2-5, is as follows: DSGVTQTPKHLITATGQRVTLRCSPRSGDLSVYWYQQSLDQGLQFLIQYYNGEERAKGNILERFSAQQFPDLHSELNLSSLELGDSALYFCASSVEVGVQETQYFGPGTRLLVL.

The rearrangement links TRBV15 to TRBJ2-7, with D hard to call. CDR1 is LNHNV, CDR2 YYDKDF, per germline (reference sequence). The CDR3 runs 16 residues. The germline V and J ends were trimmed by 2 bases and 0 bases, with 14 bases remaining between them. The CDR3 loop reads CATSRYPAASSYEQYF. In DNA form, the CDR3 reads TGTGCCACCAGCAGATACCCGGCGGCCAGCTCCTACGAGCAGTACTTC.

The gene calls are TRBV9 and TRBJ2-7; 11 bases are a match to TRBD1. The CDR3 has 16 residues. Looked up from germline, CDR1 is SGDLS and CDR2 is YYNGEE. With 3 bases clipped from V and 1 base from J, the junction kept 6 bases outside the gene matches. CDR3 nucleotides: TGTGCCAGCAGCGCCGGACAGGGGGCCTCATCCTACGAGCAGTACTTC. The encoded protein is CASSAGQGASSYEQYF.

The rearrangement joins TRBV5-1 to TRBJ2-3; TRBD2 agrees at 9 bases. V was pared by 0 bases and J by 2 bases, with 10 bases of the junction left unmatched. Germline lookup yields CDR1 SGHRS and CDR2 YFSETQ. The CDR3 has 18 amino acids. The CDR3 loop is CASSLEASGAAFTDTQYF. Written as DNA, the CDR3 is TGCGCCAGCAGCTTGGAGGCTAGCGGGGCGGCCTTCACAGATACGCAGTATTTT.

This sequence joins TRBV2 and TRBJ2-7; D ambiguous. V was trimmed by 3 bases and J by 4 bases, leaving 4 bases between them. CDR1 is SNHLY and CDR2 is FYNNEI in the germline V gene. This CDR3 comprises 11 residues. CDR3 in amino acids: CASSDTYEQYF. In nucleotides, the CDR3 is TGTGCCAGCAGTGATACTTACGAGCAGTACTTC.

CDR3 bases: TGTGCCAGCCGTCCCTCGGGATCATACAATGAGCAGTTCTTC. This translates into CASRPSGSYNEQFF. The chain combines TRBV6-1 with TRBJ2-1, with D possibly TRBD2 on 5 matching bases. This CDR3 region has 14 residues. Trimming removed 8 bases from V and 4 bases from J, with 15 bases in between. Germline V gene sequence: CDR1 MNHNS, CDR2 SASEGT.

The rearrangement joins TRBV5-1 to TRBJ2-2; possible D gene TRBD1, 6 bases. V lost 2 bases to trimming and J lost 6 bases, with 11 bases between them. Looked up from germline, CDR1 is SGHRS and CDR2 is YFSETQ. The CDR3 consists of 14 residues. Here the CDR3 reads CASSLERGSGELFF. CDR3 coding DNA: TGCGCCAGCAGCTTAGAGAGGGGGTCCGGGGAGCTGTTTTTT.

The CDR3 DNA reads as TGCGCCAGCATCCCCGGCGAGCAGTACTTC. It is translated as CASIPGEQYF. This sequence joins TRBV10-1 and TRBJ2-7; no clear D. This CDR3 has 10 residues. The V end lost 7 bases, the J end lost 6 bases, and 7 bases lay between the germline ends. Germline V CDR1 and CDR2: WNHNN, SYGVQD (reference sequence).

This chain's CDR3 is CASSLRDRGQETQYF. CDR3 DNA sequence: TGTGCCAGCAGTTTACGTGACAGGGGGCAAGAGACCCAGTACTTC. The chain uses TRBV27 and TRBJ2-5, with TRBD1 matching 9 bases. Germline V gene data show CDR1 as MNHEY and CDR2 as SMNVEV (reference sequence). The V and J ends lost 2 bases and 2 bases, in that order; junction bases with no gene match: 3. The CDR3 extends over 15 amino acids.

The chain has TRBV19 and TRBJ1-5; maybe TRBD1 (6 bases). With 5 bases removed from V and 4 bases from J, the gap between germline ends came to 9 bases. The CDR3 is 13 residues long. CDR1 and CDR2 from the germline V gene are LNHDA and SQIVND (reference sequence). The DNA of the CDR3 is TGTGCCAGTAGTTCTGACAGGAATCAGCCCCAGCATTTT. As protein: CASSSDRNQPQHF.

In this sample, this clone turned up once. The chain couples TRBV9 to TRBJ2-3; 10 bases map to TRBD2. The CDR3 is 18 residues long. Germline assignment: CDR1 SGDLS and CDR2 YYNGEE. The ends lost 0 bases at V and 4 bases at J; junction bases unmatched: 11. The CDR3 bases are TGTGCCAGCAGCGTAGGGTGGCTAGCGGGAGAAGGTGCAGATACGCAGTATTTT. This gives the protein CASSVGWLAGEGADTQYF. Based on the CDR3 plus reference TRBV9 and TRBJ2-3, the full variable domain is DSGVTQTPKHLITATGQRVTLRCSPRSGDLSVYWYQQSLDQGLQFLIQYYNGEERAKGNILERFSAQQFPDLHSELNLSSLELGDSALYFCASSVGWLAGEGADTQYFGPGTRLTVL.

The CDR3, as DNA: TGTGCCAGCAGTGGACTAGCGGGAGGCACAGATACGCAGTATTTT. Its translation is CASSGLAGGTDTQYF. The chain is built from TRBV6-1 and TRBJ2-3, with 12 bases matching TRBD2. Germline V gene lookup returns CDR1 MNHNS and CDR2 SASEGT. The CDR3 is 15 residues long. The V and J ends lost 4 bases and 1 base, in that order; junction bases with no gene match: 0.

Turning to this clone: The sample contains more than one DNA sequence encoding this CDR3. J is TRBJ2-7 and V is TRBV9, with 9 nucleotides matching TRBD2. Per the germline V gene, CDR1 is SGDLS and CDR2 is YYNGEE. With V trimmed by 3 bases and J by 5 bases, 6 bases remained unmatched. This CDR3 has 14 residues. This CDR3 reads CASSGGLASHEQYF. For the CDR3, the DNA is TGTGCCAGCAGCGGGGGACTAGCCAGCCACGAGCAGTACTTC.

This chain links TRBV19 with TRBJ2-3; D remains ambiguous. Trimming took off 7 bases at V and 1 base at J, with 18 bases between the two ends. In germline, CDR1 is LNHDA, CDR2 SQIVND (reference sequence). CDR3 length: 16 residues. The DNA for the CDR3 is TGTGCCAGTAAGTCGGCGTGGCAGGAAGGCACAGATACGCAGTATTTT. Translation: CASKSAWQEGTDTQYF.